This entry is about one TCR beta chain. Antigen specificity is unknown. Naive CD8 isolation took CD45RO-negative cells positively selected for CCR7 and excluded terminally differentiated effector memory CD45RA+ cells. The data were obtained in a study of shared clonotypes between healthy human individuals. Findings and limits, study-wide: Generally, naive subsets came out with larger estimated richness than memory subsets. Non-shared clonotypes were found to have lower generation probabilities than the clonotypes that were shared by all four of the sorted-subset donors.

CDR3 length equals 19 residues. The germline gives CDR1 WNHNN, CDR2 SYGVQD (reference sequence). V gave up 0 bases and J gave up 1 base; unmatched junction bases: 7. Deep was the level used in running the assay. In the sorted-subset replicate PCRs, approximately 200 ng DNA, around 30,000 T cell genomes, was used. Only in-frame clones appear in the TCRdb table, and some are missing; sequencing was by immunoSEQ multiplex PCR. The profile shows 2 million to 2.5 million clones, approximately 94% of them singletons. V is TRBV10-1 and J is TRBJ2-1, with 12 bases matching TRBD2. The receptor comes from a man between 18 and 35 years old in good health. Some clones in this sample may be carry-over from other donors' samples. The sequenced material came from naive CD8+ T cells from PBMCs. CDR3 protein: CASSESGLAGGLSYNEQFF. The CDR3 bases are TGCGCCAGCAGTGAGTCTGGCCTAGCGGGGGGGTTATCCTACAATGAGCAGTTCTTC.